The 22 T cell receptor beta chains given below trace back to one sample, sequenced in a study of T cell changes during pregnancy in multiple sclerosis. Data came from immunoSEQ multiplex PCR; TCRdb stores just in-frame clones and leaves some out. The data show tens of thousands of clones, more than 90% seen once. The sample in question was peripheral blood, obtained in the second trimester of pregnancy. These receptors were taken from a female donor in good health, enrolled as a control in a pregnancy study.

The V gene is TRBV5-8, the J gene TRBJ2-1; 10 bases line up with TRBD2. The trim removed 3 bases at V and 0 bases at J, leaving 3 bases unmatched. CDR1 and CDR2 from the germline V gene are SGHTS and YDEGEE. The length of the CDR3 is 16 residues. CDR3 DNA sequence: TGTGCCAGCAGCTGGGGACTAGCGAGCTCCTACAATGAGCAGTTCTTC. Translating gives CASSWGLASSYNEQFF.

This clone showed up just a few times. The chain couples TRBV19 to TRBJ1-1, with 9 bases matching TRBD1. This CDR3 region has 14 residues. With V trimmed by 2 bases and J by 5 bases, 3 bases remained unmatched. Looked up from germline, CDR1 is LNHDA and CDR2 is SQIVND (reference sequence). This chain's CDR3 is CASSISGTGTEAFF. As DNA, the CDR3 is TGTGCCAGTAGTATATCGGGGACAGGGACTGAAGCTTTCTTT.

The chain joins TRBV15 to TRBJ1-6; no firm D call. This CDR3 has 15 amino acids. With 1 base removed from V and 2 bases from J, the gap between germline ends came to 6 bases. CDR1 LNHNV and CDR2 YYDKDF come from the germline V gene (reference sequence). The CDR3: CATSRGLAYNSPLHF. DNA of the CDR3: TGTGCCACCAGCAGAGGGCTAGCCTATAATTCACCCCTCCACTTT. Using reference TRBV15 and TRBJ1-6 for the parts outside the CDR3, the full variable domain is DAMVIQNPRYQVTQFGKPVTLSCSQTLNHNVMYWYQQKSSQAPKLLFHYYDKDFNNEADTPDNFQSRRPNTSFCFLDIRSPGLGDTAMYLCATSRGLAYNSPLHFGNGTRLTVT.

The chain combines TRBV7-2 with TRBJ2-7; 8 bases agree with TRBD2. The CDR3 consists of 14 residues. Losses at the gene ends were 5 bases for V and 6 bases for J; bases not matched to a gene: 9. The V gene's germline CDR1 is SGHTA and CDR2 FQGNSA. CDR3 in amino acids: CASSPGTRVAEQYF. In DNA, the CDR3 is TGTGCCAGCAGCCCCGGGACTAGAGTTGCCGAGCAGTACTTC.

The chain couples TRBV4-2 to TRBJ2-3; D is uncertain. Trimming took off 1 base at V and 6 bases at J, with 14 bases between the two ends. This CDR3 comprises 15 residues. In germline, CDR1 is LGHNA, CDR2 YNFKEQ. CDR3 coding DNA: TGTGCCAGCAGCCAAGTTAAGGCCCCCGGGGATACGCAGTATTTT. It specifies CASSQVKAPGDTQYF.

This clone was recorded only once. The chain uses TRBV4-1 and TRBJ2-1, with D tentatively TRBD2 (6 bases). This CDR3 is 14 amino acids long. Germline-derived CDR1 and CDR2 are MGHRA and YSYEKL. The germline V and J ends were trimmed by 0 bases and 8 bases, with 11 bases remaining between them. CDR3 loop: CASSQEGGDDEQFF. The CDR3 coding sequence is TGCGCCAGCAGCCAAGAGGGGGGTGACGATGAGCAGTTCTTC.

The J gene is TRBJ1-1, the V gene TRBV5-5; D not certain. Germline CDR1 is SGHKS and CDR2 is YYEKEE (reference sequence). The ends were cut back, 5 bases at V and 1 base at J, with 12 bases in the middle. This CDR3 has 14 residues. The CDR3 protein is CASRKEPGNTEAFF. Here the CDR3 DNA reads TGTGCCAGCAGGAAGGAGCCCGGGAACACTGAAGCTTTCTTT.

This chain connects TRBV4-2 to TRBJ2-5; 15 bases line up with TRBD2. The CDR3 is made up of 15 amino acids. V lost 4 bases to trimming and J lost 5 bases; unmatched junction nucleotides: 2. In germline, CDR1 is LGHNA, CDR2 YNFKEQ. The CDR3 sequence is CASSPGTSGGETQYF. The CDR3 bases are TGTGCCAGCAGCCCAGGGACTAGCGGGGGGGAGACCCAGTACTTC.

V is TRBV19 and J is TRBJ1-2; perhaps TRBD1 as D (6 bases). Trimming removed 5 bases at V and 8 bases at J, with 15 bases between. Germline V CDR1 and CDR2: LNHDA, SQIVND (reference sequence). The CDR3 covers 13 residues. The CDR3 DNA follows: TGTGCCAGTAGTCAACAGGGCCCCTGGGGCTACACCTTC. This codes for CASSQQGPWGYTF.

The gene calls are TRBV7-9 and TRBJ1-1; D possibly corresponds to TRBD1 (5 bases). The ends were cut back, 3 bases at V and 1 base at J, with 9 bases in the middle. Germline V gene sequence: CDR1 SEHNR, CDR2 FQNEAQ (reference sequence). The CDR3 is made up of 14 amino acids. The DNA of the CDR3 is TGTGCCAGCAGCTTTGACAGTGCGAACACTGAAGCTTTCTTT. Its translation is CASSFDSANTEAFF.

CDR3 nucleotides: TGTGCCAGCAGCAGGACCCAGGGGGCATCGGATGAAAAACTGTTTTTT. The encoded protein is CASSRTQGASDEKLFF. The chain employs TRBV11-2 and TRBJ1-4, with 8 bases lining up with TRBD1. With V trimmed by 5 bases and J by 6 bases, 11 bases remained unmatched. The CDR3 is 16 amino acids. Germline V gives CDR1 SGHAT, CDR2 FQNNGV.

A note on this clone: This same CDR3 is encoded by further DNA sequences in the sample. V is TRBV20-1 and J is TRBJ1-1; D unclear. CDR3 length equals 11 residues. CDR1 is DFQATT, CDR2 SNEGSKA, per germline (reference sequence). The V end lost 7 bases, the J end lost 4 bases, and 10 bases lay between the germline ends. The CDR3 region has the DNA TGCAGTGGTTGGAGGATCACTGAAGCTTTCTTT. Translation gives CSGWRITEAFF.

This sequence joins TRBV7-2 and TRBJ2-7; D is possibly TRBD1 (5 bases). CDR1 is SGHTA, CDR2 FQGNSA, per germline. Between the trimmed V and J ends, which lost 5 bases and 3 bases, there was a span of 11 bases. This CDR3 has 13 residues. This CDR3 is CASSPRAYYEQYF. For the CDR3, the DNA is TGTGCCAGCAGCCCCAGGGCTTACTACGAGCAGTACTTC.

This chain uses TRBV7-8 with TRBJ1-4, with TRBD1 matching over 9 bases. From germline, CDR1 is SGHVS and CDR2 FQNEAQ. The CDR3 has 15 amino acids. The ends lost 5 bases at V and 7 bases at J; junction bases unmatched: 8. CDR3 amino acids: CASSPNRGRVEKLFF. CDR3 nucleotide sequence: TGTGCCAGCAGCCCTAACAGGGGGCGTGTTGAAAAACTGTTTTTT.

The V gene is TRBV5-1, the J gene TRBJ1-4; 8 positions match TRBD1. The trim removed 4 bases at V and 11 bases at J, leaving 7 bases unmatched. This CDR3 comprises 13 residues. Germline CDR1 and CDR2: SGHRS and YFSETQ. Here the CDR3 reads CASSMDRAGKLFF. CDR3 DNA sequence: TGCGCCAGCAGCATGGACAGGGCTGGCAAACTGTTTTTT.

This clone was recorded only once. This sequence joins TRBV7-2 and TRBJ2-5, with D possibly matching TRBD2 (5 bases). This CDR3 region has 13 residues. The ends were cut back, 8 bases at V and 6 bases at J, with 16 bases in the middle. Per the germline V gene, CDR1 is SGHTA and CDR2 is FQGNSA. Here the CDR3 DNA reads TGTGCCAGCGAGGGCCCAGGCGGAAAGACCCAGTACTTC. Amino acid sequence: CASEGPGGKTQYF.

This chain connects TRBV5-1 to TRBJ1-1; D is perhaps TRBD1 (5 bases). V lost 2 bases to trimming and J lost 4 bases, with 21 bases between them. Germline assignment: CDR1 SGHRS and CDR2 YFSETQ. The CDR3 loop spans 17 amino acids. The CDR3 region is CASSFGRPIGGSTEAFF. The CDR3 region has the DNA TGCGCCAGCAGCTTTGGTCGGCCTATCGGGGGAAGCACTGAAGCTTTCTTT.

The V gene is TRBV19, the J gene TRBJ2-1, with a tentative D call TRBD1 (6 bases). This CDR3 is 13 amino acids long. The germline V gene encodes CDR1 LNHDA and CDR2 SQIVND (reference sequence). The V end was cut by 3 bases, the J end by 4 bases, with 7 bases between. CDR3 DNA: TGTGCCAGTAGTATTGACAGGTACAATGAGCAGTTCTTC. This sequence encodes CASSIDRYNEQFF. Looking up the rest from reference TRBV19 and TRBJ2-1 gives the full variable domain: DGGITQSPKYLFRKEGQNVTLSCEQNLNHDAMYWYRQDPGQGLRLIYYSQIVNDFQKGDIAEGYSVSREKKESFPLTVTSAQKNPTAFYLCASSIDRYNEQFFGPGTRLTVL.

This chain uses TRBV5-6 with TRBJ2-2, with 14 bases fitting TRBD2. Looked up from germline, CDR1 is SGHDT and CDR2 is YYEEEE. This CDR3 comprises 18 residues. The ends lost 3 bases at V and 6 bases at J; junction bases unmatched: 10. The CDR3 DNA reads as TGTGCCAGCAGCTCCTTGGGACTAGCGGGGGCCTACTCCGGGGAGCTGTTTTTT. Translated: CASSSLGLAGAYSGELFF. The full variable domain, completed using reference TRBV5-6 and TRBJ2-2, is DAGVTQSPTHLIKTRGQQVTLRCSPKSGHDTVSWYQQALGQGPQFIFQYYEEEERQRGNFPDRFSGHQFPNYSSELNVNALLLGDSALYLCASSSLGLAGAYSGELFFGEGSRLTVL.

The V and J genes are TRBV27 and TRBJ1-2, with a tentative D call TRBD1 (5 bases). The CDR3 is 14 residues long. The germline V gene has CDR1 MNHEY and CDR2 SMNVEV (reference sequence). Trimming pared 4 bases from V and 5 bases from J, leaving 14 bases between. The CDR3 coding sequence is TGTGCCAGCAGTTCGACAGTAGGTGGATATGGCTACACCTTC. It yields the protein CASSSTVGGYGYTF.

V usage is TRBV27 and J usage is TRBJ2-7, with 8 bases identical to TRBD2. V lost 3 bases to trimming and J lost 3 bases; unmatched junction nucleotides: 13. Germline V gene sequence: CDR1 MNHEY, CDR2 SMNVEV (reference sequence). This CDR3 has 17 amino acids. The CDR3: CASSFRTGGTILYEQYF. CDR3 nucleotides: TGTGCCAGCAGTTTCCGGACGGGGGGGACTATTCTCTACGAGCAGTACTTC.

The genes are TRBV7-8 and TRBJ2-5; D perhaps matches TRBD1 (6 bases). The V end lost 2 bases, the J end lost 1 base, and 14 bases lay between the germline ends. Germline CDR1 is SGHVS and CDR2 is FQNEAQ. The CDR3 length is 16 residues. The CDR3 DNA follows: TGTGCCAGCAGCTTAAGTACAGGGCTGCTCCAAGAGACCCAGTACTTC. Its translation is CASSLSTGLLQETQYF.